This TCR beta chain is from a study of CD8+ T cells in alopecia areata. Study background: Grafted skin came from C3H/HeJ donors with spontaneous alopecia (about 6-13 months old) and was placed on roughly 7-10-week-old female C3H/HeJ mice.

Reverse transcribed after extraction, RNA yielded cDNA as the sequencing template. Here immunoSEQ multiplex PCR was the method, and the copy in TCRdb shows in-frame clones only, minus some. The sample was found to contain some 110,000 clones, and every one recurs. A word on this clone: Its target is not known. The gene names given are mouse names. The sequenced fragment ends 4 residues before the CDR3 boundary, so the rest is inferred from the germline J gene.

The CDR3 loop spans 14 amino acids. Germline V gene sequence: CDR1 FNHDT, CDR2 SITEND (reference sequence). Findings and caveats of the study: Scalp lesions, especially in alopecia totalis/universalis, had higher clonality than normal scalp. Between patients, shared TCR sequences were less clear than in mice. This was possibly due in part to HLA diversity in the patient population.

The gene calls are TRBV19 and TRBJ2-4; 8 nucleotides align to TRBD1. The receptor was derived from a C3H/HeJ mouse with alopecia areata. The MHC haplotype of the strain is H2-k. Material: lesional skin. The CDR3 is CASSLQGEENTLYF. The sequenced part of the CDR3 DNA is TGTGCCAGCAGCCTACAGGGGGAGGAGAAC.